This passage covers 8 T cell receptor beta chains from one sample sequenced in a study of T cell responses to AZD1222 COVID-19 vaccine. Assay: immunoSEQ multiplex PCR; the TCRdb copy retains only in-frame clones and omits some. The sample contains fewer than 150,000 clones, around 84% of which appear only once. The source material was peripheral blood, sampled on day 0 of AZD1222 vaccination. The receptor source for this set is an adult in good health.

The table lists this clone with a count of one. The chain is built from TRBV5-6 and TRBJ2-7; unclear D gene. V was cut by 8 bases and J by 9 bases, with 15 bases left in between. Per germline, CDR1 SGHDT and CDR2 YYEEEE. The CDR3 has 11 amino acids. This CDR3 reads CASLDDLGQYF. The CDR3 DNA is TGTGCCAGTCTTGACGACTTAGGGCAGTACTTC.

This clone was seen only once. CDR3 sequence reads: CASSDRAWGAQETQYF. CDR3 sequence (DNA): TGTGCCAGCAGTGACCGGGCCTGGGGGGCGCAGGAGACCCAGTACTTC. The chain combines TRBV25-1 with TRBJ2-5; D is perhaps TRBD1 or TRBD2 (6 bases each). This CDR3 comprises 16 residues. V was shortened by 3 bases and J by 5 bases, with 19 bases between the two germline ends. The germline V gene has CDR1 MGHDK and CDR2 SYGVNS.

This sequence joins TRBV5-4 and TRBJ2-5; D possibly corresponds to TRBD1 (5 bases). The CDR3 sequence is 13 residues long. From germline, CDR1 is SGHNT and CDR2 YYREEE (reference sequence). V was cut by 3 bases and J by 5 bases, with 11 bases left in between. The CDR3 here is CASSYRSEETQYF. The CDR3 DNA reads TGTGCCAGCAGCTACAGGTCCGAGGAGACCCAGTACTTC.

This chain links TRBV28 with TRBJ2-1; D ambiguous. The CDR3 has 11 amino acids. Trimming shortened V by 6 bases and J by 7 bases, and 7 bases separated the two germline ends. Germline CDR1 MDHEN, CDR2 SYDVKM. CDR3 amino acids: CASRVQNEQFF. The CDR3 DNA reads TGTGCCAGCAGGGTTCAAAATGAGCAGTTCTTC.

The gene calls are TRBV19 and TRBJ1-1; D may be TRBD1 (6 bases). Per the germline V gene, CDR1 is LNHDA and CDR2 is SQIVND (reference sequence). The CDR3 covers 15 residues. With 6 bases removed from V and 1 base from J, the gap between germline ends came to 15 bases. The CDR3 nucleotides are TGTGCCAGTAGACTACAGGGTCCGAAGAACACTGAAGCTTTCTTT. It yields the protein CASRLQGPKNTEAFF.

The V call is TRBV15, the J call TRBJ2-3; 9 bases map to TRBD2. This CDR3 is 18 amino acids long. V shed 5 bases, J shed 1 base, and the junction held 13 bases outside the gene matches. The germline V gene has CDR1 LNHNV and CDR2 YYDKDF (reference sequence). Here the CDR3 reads CATSLNWGASGGTDTQYF. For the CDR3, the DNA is TGTGCCACCAGCTTAAATTGGGGGGCTAGCGGGGGCACAGATACGCAGTATTTT.

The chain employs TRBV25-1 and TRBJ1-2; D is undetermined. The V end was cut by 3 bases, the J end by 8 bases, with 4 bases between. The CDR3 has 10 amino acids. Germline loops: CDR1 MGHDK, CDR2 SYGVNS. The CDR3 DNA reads TGTGCCAGCAGTGATCGCGGCTACACCTTC. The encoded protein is CASSDRGYTF.

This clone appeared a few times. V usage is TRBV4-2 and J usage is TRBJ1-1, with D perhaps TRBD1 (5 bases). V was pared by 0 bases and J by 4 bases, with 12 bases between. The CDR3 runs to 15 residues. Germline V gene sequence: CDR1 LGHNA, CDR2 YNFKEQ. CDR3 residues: CASSQEDWDPTEAFF. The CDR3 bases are TGTGCCAGCAGCCAAGAGGACTGGGACCCCACTGAAGCTTTCTTT.